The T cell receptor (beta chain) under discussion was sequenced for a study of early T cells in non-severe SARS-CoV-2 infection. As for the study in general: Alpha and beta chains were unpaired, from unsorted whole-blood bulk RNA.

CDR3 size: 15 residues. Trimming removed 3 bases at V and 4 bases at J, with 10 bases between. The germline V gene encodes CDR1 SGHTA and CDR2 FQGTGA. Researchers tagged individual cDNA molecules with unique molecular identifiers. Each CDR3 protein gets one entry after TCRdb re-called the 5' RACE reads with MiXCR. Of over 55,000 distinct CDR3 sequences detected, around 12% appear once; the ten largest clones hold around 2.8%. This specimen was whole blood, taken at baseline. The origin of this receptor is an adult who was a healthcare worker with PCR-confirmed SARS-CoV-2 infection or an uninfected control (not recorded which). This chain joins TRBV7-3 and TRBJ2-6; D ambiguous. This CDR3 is CASSFGVGGANVLTF. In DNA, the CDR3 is TGTGCCAGCAGCTTCGGAGTCGGCGGGGCCAACGTCCTGACTTTC.